The rows below give T cell receptor beta chains drawn from one sample of a study of blood T cell repertoires in COVID-19. The repertoire was sequenced with immunoSEQ multiplex PCR; TCRdb's copy has only in-frame clones and lacks some. The sample holds 35,000 to 50,000 clones, more than 65% seen once. Sequences were obtained from peripheral blood. The receptors come from a woman between 65 and 79 years old with acute or convalescent COVID-19. CDR3s include the opening cysteine and the closing phenylalanine or tryptophan.

J: TRBJ2-2; V: TRBV19; length: 14; CDR3: CASSRWTGAGELFF
J: TRBJ1-5; V: TRBV2; length: 15; CDR3: CASSVQGLVTQPQHF
J: TRBJ1-2; V: TRBV7-9; length: 13; CDR3: CASSHRTGRGYTF
J: TRBJ2-6; V: TRBV5-4; length: 15; CDR3: CASSARLAGANVLTF
J: TRBJ1-1; V: TRBV10-3; length: 15; CDR3: CAIRGDRRMNTEAFF
J: TRBJ2-4; V: TRBV28; length: 15; CDR3: CASSLGGAGGGIQYF
J: TRBJ2-5; V: TRBV28; length: 14; CDR3: CASSLVGRQETQYF
J: TRBJ2-1; V: TRBV27; length: 12; CDR3: CASRQGTGEQFF
J: TRBJ2-1; V: TRBV28; length: 15; CDR3: CASTGGWSSYNEQFF
J: TRBJ2-7; V: TRBV30; length: 15; CDR3: CAWSVVAGISYEQYF
J: TRBJ1-2; V: TRBV27; length: 17; CDR3: CASSLRAYRDFNYGYTF
J: TRBJ2-1; V: TRBV5-4; length: 14; CDR3: CASSSRTGNNEQFF
J: TRBJ2-3; V: TRBV7-6; length: 17; CDR3: CASSLEAGLFDTDTQYF
J: TRBJ2-7; V: TRBV21-1; length: 14; CDR3: CASPASGSSYEQYF
J: TRBJ2-7; V: TRBV30; length: 14; CDR3: CAGQSTSGRYEQYF
J: TRBJ1-1; V: TRBV27; length: 13; CDR3: CASRDRGITEAFF
J: TRBJ2-7; V: TRBV6-2/TRBV6-3; length: 12; CDR3: CASSDTRYEQYF
J: TRBJ1-5; V: TRBV28; length: 19; CDR3: CASSPTGGTGGSSNQPQHF
J: TRBJ2-1; V: TRBV11-3; length: 15; CDR3: CASSPGTSGINEQFF
J: TRBJ2-3; V: TRBV7-3; length: 14; CDR3: CASSLMDSGDTQYF
J: TRBJ2-1; V: TRBV2; length: 14; CDR3: CASKRQDRYNEQFF
J: TRBJ2-5; V: TRBV18; length: 13; CDR3: CASSPTGGETQYF
J: TRBJ2-1; V: TRBV19; length: 14; CDR3: CASEGLAGANEQFF
J: TRBJ1-3; V: TRBV7-2; length: 18; CDR3: CASSPYLSTGSTGNTIYF
J: TRBJ1-5; V: TRBV19; length: 15; CDR3: CASSLRDRGNQPQHF
J: TRBJ1-1; V: TRBV19; length: 14; CDR3: CASAPNRENTEAFF
J: TRBJ2-2; V: TRBV5-1; length: 14; CDR3: CASSLGQYTGELFF
J: TRBJ1-4; V: TRBV13; length: 15; CDR3: CASTLLRQGEEKLFF
J: TRBJ1-2; V: TRBV10-3; length: 11; CDR3: CAISPGEGYTF
J: TRBJ1-4; V: TRBV4-2; length: 14; CDR3: CASSPRTGNEKLFF
J: TRBJ2-2; V: TRBV7-3; length: 13; CDR3: CASSSTGAGELFF
J: TRBJ1-6; V: TRBV28; length: 16; CDR3: CASSLGGVGENSPLHF
J: TRBJ1-1; V: TRBV6-5; length: 13; CDR3: CASSWTVNTEAFF
J: TRBJ2-1; V: TRBV3-1/TRBV3-2; length: 16; CDR3: CASSQETGRVYNEQFF
J: TRBJ2-7; V: TRBV5-4; length: 16; CDR3: CASSLGLAGGLDEQYF
J: TRBJ1-2; V: TRBV7-9; length: 12; CDR3: CASSPGLGYYTF
J: TRBJ1-2; V: TRBV28; length: 15; CDR3: CASSFRMVGQYGYTF
J: TRBJ1-5; V: TRBV28; length: 12; CDR3: CASSLTNQPQHF
J: TRBJ2-3; V: TRBV19; length: 13; CDR3: CASERDGTDTQYF
J: TRBJ2-6; V: TRBV6-5; length: 14; CDR3: CASNAFSGANVLTF
J: TRBJ2-7; V: TRBV3-1/TRBV3-2; length: 13; CDR3: CASSQGDNYEQYF
J: TRBJ2-7; V: TRBV14; length: 15; CDR3: CASSQLAGGSYEQYF
J: TRBJ2-3; V: TRBV24-1; length: 15; CDR3: CATSDRGTSGSTQYF
J: TRBJ2-7; V: TRBV11-2; length: 16; CDR3: CASSFRGLAGDDEQYF
J: TRBJ1-6; V: TRBV9; length: 14; CDR3: CASSVGSGNSPLHF
J: TRBJ1-3; V: TRBV2; length: 16; CDR3: CASSGGGSGAGNTIYF
J: TRBJ2-1; V: TRBV19; length: 15; CDR3: CASKLLGSSYNEQFF
J: TRBJ2-1; V: TRBV15; length: 16; CDR3: CATSSLREKVDNEQFF
J: TRBJ2-1; V: TRBV10-1; length: 13; CDR3: CASRLREKGEQFF
J: TRBJ2-2; V: TRBV28; length: 16; CDR3: CASTQDRGINTGELFF
J: TRBJ2-3; V: TRBV3-1/TRBV3-2; length: 16; CDR3: CASSQRTSGSTDTQYF
J: TRBJ2-5; V: TRBV5-1; length: 13; CDR3: CASSGQGGETQYF
J: TRBJ2-7; V: TRBV27; length: 13; CDR3: CASTSGLSYEQYF
J: TRBJ1-5; V: TRBV7-2; length: 14; CDR3: CASSLQEGDQPQHF
J: TRBJ2-2; V: TRBV18; length: 16; CDR3: CASSPTGQGGTGELFF
J: TRBJ2-7; V: TRBV6-5; length: 14; CDR3: CASKTSGSSYEQYF
J: TRBJ2-1; V: TRBV28; length: 16; CDR3: CASSGPGQLSRNEQFF